A single T cell receptor (beta chain) is shown here with its context. Its antigen is still unknown. Other DNA sequences in this sample translate to the same CDR3. The data stem from a study of cytomegalovirus exposure and HLA in healthy donors. Study-level findings and limits: Most TCR sequences were rare, but some public TCRs occurred in many donors. Cytomegalovirus status, reportedly, was diagnosed with high specificity and sensitivity by the classifier. Researchers catalogued some 160 TCR beta chains as cytomegalovirus-associated. The TCR clusters that emerged in the first cohort tended, a later analysis found, to co-occur in the approximately 130 validation repertoires.

Assay used: immunoSEQ multiplex PCR; TCRdb lists only in-frame clones, some missing. The repertoire holds 200,000 to 250,000 clones, over 75% seen once, with around 12% in the top ten. CDR3 length: 12 residues. V lost 3 bases and J lost 0, with 2 bases in between. Looked up from germline, CDR1 is KGHSH and CDR2 is LQKENI. Sequenced: PBMCs. The sequence derives from a man between 18 and 35 years old in good health and CMV-seropositive. The gene calls are TRBV18 and TRBJ2-5; D is unclear. The CDR3 protein is CASSPYQETQYF. DNA for the CDR3: TGTGCCAGCTCACCTTACCAAGAGACCCAGTACTTC.